A selection of T cell receptor beta chains follows, all from one sample in a study of blood T cell repertoires in COVID-19. The method was immunoSEQ multiplex PCR; TCRdb's version includes in-frame clones alone and lacks a portion of them. The table lists about 21,000 clones, about four fifths of them singletons. The source material was peripheral blood. These receptors all come from a man older than 75 with acute or convalescent COVID-19. Each CDR3 is given with its conserved first and last residue. The order of the fields is D gene, clone size, V gene, J gene, CDR3 DNA, CDR3 protein. D genes are given only for firm matches. Where a row states a size, it is once, few, many or the class of an expanded clone; other rows omit it.

D: TRBD2; size: few; V: TRBV4-2; J: TRBJ2-1; DNA: TGTGCCAGCAGCCAAGGTACTAGCGGAGAGACGAATGAGCAGTTCTTC; CDR3: CASSQGTSGETNEQFF
D: TRBD1; size: once; V: TRBV5-8; J: TRBJ1-1; DNA: TGTGCCAGCCCCTCAGACAGGGGTGCGCCTCCCGGTTTTATGAACACTGAAGCTTTCTTT; CDR3: CASPSDRGAPPGFMNTEAFF
D: NA; size: NA; V: TRBV5-4; J: TRBJ1-2; DNA: TGTGCCAGCAGCCCGACAGATGGTATCTATGGCTACACCTTC; CDR3: CASSPTDGIYGYTF
D: TRBD1; size: few; V: TRBV7-8; J: TRBJ1-2; DNA: TGTGCCAGCAGCACAATACAGGGGAACTATGGCTACACCTTC; CDR3: CASSTIQGNYGYTF
D: NA; size: NA; V: TRBV7-9; J: TRBJ1-4; DNA: TGTGCCAGCAGCTTAGGGCAGGGGAATGAAAAACTGTTTTTT; CDR3: CASSLGQGNEKLFF
D: NA; size: few; V: TRBV5-1; J: TRBJ1-2; DNA: TGCGCCAGCAGCGCGGACATGGCCAATGGCTACACCTTC; CDR3: CASSADMANGYTF
D: NA; size: NA; V: TRBV27; J: TRBJ1-4; DNA: TGTGCCAGCACCACCAGGGGCCCTAATGAAAAACTGTTTTTT; CDR3: CASTTRGPNEKLFF
D: NA; size: few; V: TRBV18; J: TRBJ1-5; DNA: TGTGCCAGCTCACCGGAGTCCGGGATAAGCAATCAGCCCCAGCATTTT; CDR3: CASSPESGISNQPQHF
D: NA; size: NA; V: TRBV28; J: TRBJ1-4; DNA: TGTGCCAGCAGACCTGGATTGGGGGGGGGAGAAGAAAAACTGTTTTTT; CDR3: CASRPGLGGGEEKLFF
D: NA; size: NA; V: TRBV29-1; J: TRBJ2-6; DNA: TGCAGCGTTTGGGACTCCGGGCGGGATGGGGCCAACGTCCTGACTTTC; CDR3: CSVWDSGRDGANVLTF
D: NA; size: NA; V: TRBV5-1; J: TRBJ2-5; DNA: TGCGCCAGCAGCTTGCGAGAGACCCAGTACTTC; CDR3: CASSLRETQYF
D: TRBD1; size: NA; V: TRBV7-9; J: TRBJ2-3; DNA: TGTGCCAGCATTTCAGGGGGACGGGTGATGGGCACAGATACGCAGTATTTT; CDR3: CASISGGRVMGTDTQYF
D: NA; size: NA; V: TRBV28; J: TRBJ2-5; DNA: TGTGCCAGCAGCTCCGGGGGGACCGGACAGGGTGGGACCCAGTACTTC; CDR3: CASSSGGTGQGGTQYF
D: NA; size: NA; V: TRBV28; J: TRBJ1-1; DNA: TGTGCCAGCAAACCAGGACAAATGAACACTGAAGCTTTCTTT; CDR3: CASKPGQMNTEAFF
D: TRBD1; size: once; V: TRBV5-1; J: TRBJ2-2; DNA: TGCGCCAGCAGCTTGAGAGGGGGCGAAAGCTCCGGGGAGCTGTTTTTT; CDR3: CASSLRGGESSGELFF
D: NA; size: NA; V: TRBV6-1; J: TRBJ2-7; DNA: TGTGCCAGCAGTGAGCAGGGGAGCTCCTACGAGCAGTACTTC; CDR3: CASSEQGSSYEQYF
D: NA; size: NA; V: TRBV11-3; J: TRBJ1-3; DNA: TGTGCCAGCAGCTCCCCAACAGGCTCTGGAAACACCATATATTTT; CDR3: CASSSPTGSGNTIYF
D: TRBD2; size: NA; V: TRBV6-2/TRBV6-3; J: TRBJ2-5; DNA: TGTGCCAGCAGTCCCCGGAAGCGGGAGCGGGAGACCCAGTACTTC; CDR3: CASSPRKRERETQYF
D: TRBD1; size: NA; V: TRBV19; J: TRBJ2-4; DNA: TGTGCCAGTAGGACAGGGGGCTTAGCCAAAAACATTCAGTACTTC; CDR3: CASRTGGLAKNIQYF
D: TRBD2; size: NA; V: TRBV4-2; J: TRBJ2-1; DNA: TGTGCCAGCAGCCAAGATTGGACTAGAGATGAGCAGTTCTTC; CDR3: CASSQDWTRDEQFF
D: TRBD1; size: NA; V: TRBV10-3; J: TRBJ1-4; DNA: TGTGCCATCAGTGACCCTGACAGGGGTAGTGTTGAAAAACTGTTTTTT; CDR3: CAISDPDRGSVEKLFF
D: TRBD1; size: once; V: TRBV3-1/TRBV3-2; J: TRBJ1-1; DNA: TGTGCCAGCAGCCTCAACTCGGGACAGGGGCGAAACACTGAAGCTTTCTTT; CDR3: CASSLNSGQGRNTEAFF
D: NA; size: NA; V: TRBV6-2/TRBV6-3; J: TRBJ2-2; DNA: TGTGCCAGCAGTTACTCGAACTCCCGACTGGGTTCGGACGGGGAGCTGTTTTTT; CDR3: CASSYSNSRLGSDGELFF
D: NA; size: NA; V: TRBV30; J: TRBJ1-4; DNA: TGTGCCTGGAGTGGTCGGGAAAAACTGTTTTTT; CDR3: CAWSGREKLFF
D: NA; size: NA; V: TRBV7-2; J: TRBJ2-2; DNA: TGTGCCAGCAGCTTTGGGTCCAGGGCCACCGGGGAGCTGTTTTTT; CDR3: CASSFGSRATGELFF
D: TRBD2; size: NA; V: TRBV6-2/TRBV6-3; J: TRBJ2-5; DNA: TGTGCCAGCAGTTACTCGACGGGAGGGCCTACGGAGACCCAGTACTTC; CDR3: CASSYSTGGPTETQYF
D: TRBD2; size: NA; V: TRBV25-1; J: TRBJ2-1; DNA: TGTGCCAGCAGTGAGTTGACTAGCGGGATCCGCAATGAGCAGTTCTTC; CDR3: CASSELTSGIRNEQFF
D: TRBD2; size: NA; V: TRBV28; J: TRBJ2-7; DNA: TGTGCCAGCAGTTTATGGGGCCTCGGGACTAGCGGGAGCTCGAGCGAGCAGTACTTC; CDR3: CASSLWGLGTSGSSSEQYF
D: TRBD1; size: NA; V: TRBV11-2; J: TRBJ2-3; DNA: TGTGCCAGCAGCCCCGACAGGGCTACAGATACGCAGTATTTT; CDR3: CASSPDRATDTQYF
D: NA; size: few; V: TRBV7-9; J: TRBJ2-2; DNA: TGTGCCAGCAGCTTAGCGTCCCCGGGGGACACCGGGGAGCTGTTTTTT; CDR3: CASSLASPGDTGELFF
D: NA; size: NA; V: TRBV7-8; J: TRBJ2-1; DNA: TGTGCCACCGTACTAGCAAGGGCTTACAATGAGCAGTTCTTC; CDR3: CATVLARAYNEQFF
D: TRBD2; size: NA; V: TRBV7-3; J: TRBJ2-3; DNA: TGTGCCAGCTCTAGCGGAGTCACAGATACGCAGTATTTT; CDR3: CASSSGVTDTQYF
D: NA; size: NA; V: TRBV11-2; J: TRBJ1-6; DNA: TGTGCCAGCAGCTTCGGACAGAGCTCCTATAATTCACCCCTCCACTTT; CDR3: CASSFGQSSYNSPLHF
D: NA; size: NA; V: TRBV16; J: TRBJ1-2; DNA: TGTGCCAGCAGCTTGGACAATAACTATGGCTACACCTTC; CDR3: CASSLDNNYGYTF
D: NA; size: NA; V: TRBV18; J: TRBJ1-4; DNA: TGTGCCAGCTCACCATATCGGGGGGACGTTAATGAAAAACTGTTTTTT; CDR3: CASSPYRGDVNEKLFF
D: NA; size: NA; V: TRBV4-1; J: TRBJ2-7; DNA: TGCGCCAGCAGCCCTAGTGAGACCTATTCTTACGAGCAGTACTTC; CDR3: CASSPSETYSYEQYF
D: NA; size: NA; V: TRBV5-8; J: TRBJ2-7; DNA: TGTGCCAGCGATCGGGTTTACGAGCAGTACTTC; CDR3: CASDRVYEQYF
D: NA; size: NA; V: TRBV19; J: TRBJ1-5; DNA: TGTGCCAGTAGACCAAACCAGGGGTATAGCAATCAGCCCCAGCATTTT; CDR3: CASRPNQGYSNQPQHF
D: TRBD2; size: NA; V: TRBV6-2/TRBV6-3; J: TRBJ2-3; DNA: TGTGCCAGCAGTAGCAGCGGGGGTGGAAACACAGATACGCAGTATTTT; CDR3: CASSSSGGGNTDTQYF
D: NA; size: medium-sized; V: TRBV15; J: TRBJ2-5; DNA: TGTGCCACCAGCTCCGTCGCCGGGGAGACCCAGTACTTC; CDR3: CATSSVAGETQYF
D: TRBD2; size: NA; V: TRBV18; J: TRBJ2-2; DNA: TGTGCCAGCTCACCACGGGAGGGGAACCTGTACACCGGGGAGCTGTTTTTT; CDR3: CASSPREGNLYTGELFF
D: NA; size: NA; V: TRBV2; J: TRBJ1-5; DNA: TGTGCCAGCAGGGCAGGGCTACAGCCCCAGCATTTT; CDR3: CASRAGLQPQHF